This T cell receptor (beta chain) is from a study of control samples from healthy donors and cancer patients. Sequenced by immunoSEQ multiplex PCR; TCRdb stores in-frame clones only, minus some. The data hold around 150,000 clones, with around 88% observed a single time. CDR1 is SGHDT and CDR2 is YYEEEE in the germline V gene. The CDR3 is made up of 13 amino acids. V was pared by 4 bases and J by 8 bases, with 15 bases between. The receptor comes from a man younger than 35 in good health. The chain carries TRBV5-6 and TRBJ1-2, with D possibly matching TRBD1 (6 bases). The sequenced sample was blood. This CDR3 is CASSTNGGQGYTF. In DNA, the CDR3 is TGTGCCAGCAGCACTAATGGGGGGCAAGGCTACACCTTC.